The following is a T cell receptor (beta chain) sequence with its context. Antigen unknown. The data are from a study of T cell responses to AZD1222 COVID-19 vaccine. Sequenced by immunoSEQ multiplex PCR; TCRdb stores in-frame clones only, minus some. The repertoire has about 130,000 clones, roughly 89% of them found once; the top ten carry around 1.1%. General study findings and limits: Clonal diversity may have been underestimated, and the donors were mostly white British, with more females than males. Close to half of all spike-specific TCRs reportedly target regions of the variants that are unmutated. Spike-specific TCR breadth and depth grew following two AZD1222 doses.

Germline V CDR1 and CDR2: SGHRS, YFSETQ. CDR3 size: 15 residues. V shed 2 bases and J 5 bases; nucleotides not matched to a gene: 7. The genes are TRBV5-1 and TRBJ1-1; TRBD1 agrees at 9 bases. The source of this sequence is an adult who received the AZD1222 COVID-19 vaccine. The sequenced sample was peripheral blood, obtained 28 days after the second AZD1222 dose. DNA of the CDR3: TGCGCCAGCAGCTTAAAGACAGGGGGTCTGACTGAAGCTTTCTTT. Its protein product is CASSLKTGGLTEAFF.